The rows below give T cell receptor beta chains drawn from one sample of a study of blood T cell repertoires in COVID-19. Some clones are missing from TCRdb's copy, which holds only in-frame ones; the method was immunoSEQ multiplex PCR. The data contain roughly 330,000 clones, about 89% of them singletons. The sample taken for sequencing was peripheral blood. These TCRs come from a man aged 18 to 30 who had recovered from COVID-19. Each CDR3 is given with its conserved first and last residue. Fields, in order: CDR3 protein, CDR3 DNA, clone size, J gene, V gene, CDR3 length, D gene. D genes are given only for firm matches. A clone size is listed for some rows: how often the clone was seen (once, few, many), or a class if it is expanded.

CDR3 protein: CASSSLSNEQFF
CDR3 DNA: TGTGCCAGCAGTTCCCTAAGCAATGAGCAGTTCTTC
clone size: NA
J gene: TRBJ2-1
V gene: TRBV12-3/TRBV12-4
CDR3 length: 12
D gene: NA

CDR3 protein: CASRTTGLGGYTF
CDR3 DNA: TGTGCCAGCAGAACGACAGGGCTGGGTGGCTACACCTTC
clone size: NA
J gene: TRBJ1-2
V gene: TRBV2
CDR3 length: 13
D gene: TRBD1

CDR3 protein: CASSQDRGNQPQHF
CDR3 DNA: TGTGCCAGCAGCCAGGACAGGGGAAATCAGCCCCAGCATTTT
clone size: NA
J gene: TRBJ1-5
V gene: TRBV7-2
CDR3 length: 14
D gene: TRBD1

CDR3 protein: CASSSSSGGGYGYTF
CDR3 DNA: TGTGCCAGCAGCTCCTCGAGTGGGGGAGGCTATGGCTACACCTTC
clone size: NA
J gene: TRBJ1-2
V gene: TRBV7-3
CDR3 length: 15
D gene: NA

CDR3 protein: CASSLNSGPSYEQYF
CDR3 DNA: TGTGCCAGCAGCTTAAACAGCGGGCCGAGTTACGAGCAGTACTTC
clone size: NA
J gene: TRBJ2-7
V gene: TRBV5-8
CDR3 length: 15
D gene: NA

CDR3 protein: CAWTGQGAGELFF
CDR3 DNA: TGTGCCTGGACGGGACAGGGGGCCGGGGAGCTGTTTTTT
clone size: NA
J gene: TRBJ2-2
V gene: TRBV30
CDR3 length: 13
D gene: TRBD1

CDR3 protein: CASSPTGIIAGGYTGELFF
CDR3 DNA: TGTGCCAGCTCACCAACGGGAATAATAGCGGGAGGATACACCGGGGAGCTGTTTTTT
clone size: NA
J gene: TRBJ2-2
V gene: TRBV18
CDR3 length: 19
D gene: TRBD2

CDR3 protein: CASSLYGQPQHF
CDR3 DNA: TGTGCCAGCAGTTTATACGGTCAGCCCCAGCATTTT
clone size: NA
J gene: TRBJ1-5
V gene: TRBV12-3/TRBV12-4
CDR3 length: 12
D gene: NA

CDR3 protein: CASSLQDRKVDTEAFF
CDR3 DNA: TGTGCCAGCAGTCTCCAGGACAGGAAGGTTGACACTGAAGCTTTCTTT
clone size: NA
J gene: TRBJ1-1
V gene: TRBV27
CDR3 length: 16
D gene: TRBD1

CDR3 protein: CSASPSSYNEQFF
CDR3 DNA: TGCAGTGCTAGTCCGAGCTCCTACAATGAGCAGTTCTTC
clone size: NA
J gene: TRBJ2-1
V gene: TRBV20-1
CDR3 length: 13
D gene: NA

CDR3 protein: CAAGGTQYF
CDR3 DNA: TGTGCCGCCGGGGGGACGCAGTATTTT
clone size: NA
J gene: TRBJ2-3
V gene: TRBV7-9
CDR3 length: 9
D gene: TRBD2

CDR3 protein: CAISDGGMRYEQFF
CDR3 DNA: TGTGCCATCAGTGACGGGGGTATGCGGTATGAGCAGTTCTTC
clone size: NA
J gene: TRBJ2-1
V gene: TRBV10-3
CDR3 length: 14
D gene: NA

CDR3 protein: CASSLGRGGAAYEQYF
CDR3 DNA: TGTGCCAGCAGCTTGGGGAGGGGGGGCGCCGCCTACGAGCAGTACTTC
clone size: NA
J gene: TRBJ2-7
V gene: TRBV11-2
CDR3 length: 16
D gene: NA

CDR3 protein: CASSEGPNYGYTF
CDR3 DNA: TGTGCCAGCAGTGAAGGGCCGAACTATGGCTACACCTTC
clone size: few
J gene: TRBJ1-2
V gene: TRBV2
CDR3 length: 13
D gene: NA

CDR3 protein: CASSLGAGVYGYTF
CDR3 DNA: TGTGCCAGCAGCTTGGGTGCAGGGGTCTATGGCTACACCTTC
clone size: NA
J gene: TRBJ1-2
V gene: TRBV5-4
CDR3 length: 14
D gene: NA

CDR3 protein: CASRQTSGGARDTQYF
CDR3 DNA: TGTGCCTCCCGGCAGACTAGCGGGGGGGCCCGGGATACGCAGTATTTT
clone size: NA
J gene: TRBJ2-3
V gene: TRBV3-1/TRBV3-2
CDR3 length: 16
D gene: TRBD2

CDR3 protein: CATSGGYSNQPQHF
CDR3 DNA: TGTGCCACCAGCGGGGGATATAGCAATCAGCCCCAGCATTTT
clone size: NA
J gene: TRBJ1-5
V gene: TRBV24-1
CDR3 length: 14
D gene: NA

CDR3 protein: CASSLSLRQGNEKLFF
CDR3 DNA: TGTGCCAGCAGCTTGAGTTTGAGACAGGGGAATGAAAAACTGTTTTTT
clone size: NA
J gene: TRBJ1-4
V gene: TRBV7-9
CDR3 length: 16
D gene: TRBD1

CDR3 protein: CASSLGEGRNTEAFF
CDR3 DNA: TGTGCCAGCAGCTTAGGGGAGGGCCGAAACACTGAAGCTTTCTTT
clone size: NA
J gene: TRBJ1-1
V gene: TRBV7-9
CDR3 length: 15
D gene: NA

CDR3 protein: CASTKDRGQETQYF
CDR3 DNA: TGTGCCAGCACTAAGGACAGGGGCCAAGAGACCCAGTACTTC
clone size: NA
J gene: TRBJ2-5
V gene: TRBV6-5
CDR3 length: 14
D gene: TRBD1

CDR3 protein: CASSPPGLAGGNEQFF
CDR3 DNA: TGTGCCAGCTCACCACCGGGACTAGCGGGAGGTAATGAGCAGTTCTTC
clone size: NA
J gene: TRBJ2-1
V gene: TRBV18
CDR3 length: 16
D gene: TRBD2

CDR3 protein: CASSLGLAGGPREQYF
CDR3 DNA: TGTGCCAGCAGCTTGGGGCTAGCGGGAGGGCCAAGGGAGCAGTACTTC
clone size: NA
J gene: TRBJ2-7
V gene: TRBV5-4
CDR3 length: 16
D gene: TRBD2

CDR3 protein: CASSPQRTAPTGELFF
CDR3 DNA: TGTGCCAGCTCACCACAGAGGACAGCACCCACCGGGGAGCTGTTTTTT
clone size: NA
J gene: TRBJ2-2
V gene: TRBV18
CDR3 length: 16
D gene: NA

CDR3 protein: CASSFAGGAFF
CDR3 DNA: TGTGCCAGCAGCTTTGCGGGGGGGGCTTTCTTT
clone size: NA
J gene: TRBJ1-1
V gene: TRBV5-5
CDR3 length: 11
D gene: NA

CDR3 protein: CASSRPGQGITEAFF
CDR3 DNA: TGCGCCAGCAGCCGACCGGGACAGGGGATTACTGAAGCTTTCTTT
clone size: NA
J gene: TRBJ1-1
V gene: TRBV5-1
CDR3 length: 15
D gene: TRBD1

CDR3 protein: CASGGGARRADTQYF
CDR3 DNA: TGTGCCAGCGGAGGAGGAGCACGGAGGGCAGATACGCAGTATTTT
clone size: NA
J gene: TRBJ2-3
V gene: TRBV2
CDR3 length: 15
D gene: NA

CDR3 protein: CASSEQGDYGYTF
CDR3 DNA: TGTGCCAGTAGTGAACAGGGAGACTATGGCTACACCTTC
clone size: NA
J gene: TRBJ1-2
V gene: TRBV19
CDR3 length: 13
D gene: NA

CDR3 protein: CASSFRGSSYNEQFF
CDR3 DNA: TGTGCCAGCAGCTTCCGAGGGAGTTCCTACAATGAGCAGTTCTTC
clone size: NA
J gene: TRBJ2-1
V gene: TRBV7-9
CDR3 length: 15
D gene: NA

CDR3 protein: CATSSGRGIAYGYTF
CDR3 DNA: TGTGCCACCAGCAGTGGCAGGGGAATCGCCTATGGCTACACCTTC
clone size: NA
J gene: TRBJ1-2
V gene: TRBV15
CDR3 length: 15
D gene: NA

CDR3 protein: CASIPFLAGSREQFF
CDR3 DNA: TGTGCCAGCATCCCCTTCCTAGCGGGGTCAAGAGAGCAGTTCTTC
clone size: NA
J gene: TRBJ2-1
V gene: TRBV9
CDR3 length: 15
D gene: TRBD2

CDR3 protein: CASSLSGANTGELFF
CDR3 DNA: TGCGCCAGCAGCTTGTCGGGGGCGAACACCGGGGAGCTGTTTTTT
clone size: NA
J gene: TRBJ2-2
V gene: TRBV5-1
CDR3 length: 15
D gene: NA

CDR3 protein: CASRQGVGTGELFF
CDR3 DNA: TGTGCCAGCAGACAGGGCGTTGGCACCGGGGAGCTGTTTTTT
clone size: NA
J gene: TRBJ2-2
V gene: TRBV2
CDR3 length: 14
D gene: NA

CDR3 protein: CASSLPGVPDTQYF
CDR3 DNA: TGCGCCAGCAGCCTTCCAGGGGTCCCAGATACGCAGTATTTT
clone size: NA
J gene: TRBJ2-3
V gene: TRBV4-1
CDR3 length: 14
D gene: NA